The entry below describes one T cell receptor beta chain. This specimen comes from a study of T cell changes during pregnancy in multiple sclerosis. CDR1 is SGHRS, CDR2 YFSETQ, per germline. The V gene end was trimmed by 5 bases and the J gene end by 4 bases; junction bases not matched to a gene: 8. The CDR3 runs to 14 residues. Assay used: immunoSEQ multiplex PCR; TCRdb lists only in-frame clones, some missing. The sample includes 45,000 to 65,000 clones, 92% of them seen just once. The starting material was CD4+ T cells from peripheral blood mononuclear cells, obtained in the third trimester of pregnancy. The V call is TRBV5-1, the J call TRBJ2-5, with 7 bases aligning to TRBD2. This receptor was identified in a female donor with multiple sclerosis, enrolled in a pregnancy study. CDR3 in amino acids: CASRSGVIGETQYF. The CDR3 nucleotides read TGCGCCAGCAGGAGCGGGGTAATAGGAGAGACCCAGTACTTC.